This T cell receptor (beta chain) is from a study of CD8+ T cells in alopecia areata. About the research overall: Once tofacitinib had been taken for 6 to 18 months, 6 months off drug followed.

Sequencing relied on a cDNA template that was reverse transcribed from extracted RNA. Sequencing was performed with immunoSEQ multiplex PCR; in TCRdb, only in-frame clones are kept and a portion is missing. Seen here are approximately 150,000 clones, about 90% observed once, and the top ten hold around 16%. Alopecia areata patients gave lesional scalp punch biopsies and peripheral blood samples. T lymphocytes (CD4+ and CD8+) were sorted from PBMCs. Germline CDR1 GTSNPN, CDR2 SVGIG (reference sequence). Trimming stripped 0 bases from V and 3 bases from J, with 9 bases between. The CDR3 totals 13 residues.

V usage is TRBV30 and J usage is TRBJ2-7; the D gene could be TRBD1 or TRBD2 (5 bases each). This TCR derives from a human donor with alopecia areata. The sample was CD8+ T cells sorted from blood, taken at week 0. Here the CDR3 reads CAWSVLDSYEQYF. The CDR3 nucleotides are TGTGCCTGGAGTGTACTAGACAGCTACGAGCAGTACTTC.